This record covers a single T cell receptor (beta chain). As originally analysed: The authors estimated nucleated cell counts from reference gene primer amplification. Assay used: immunoSEQ multiplex PCR; TCRdb lists only in-frame clones, some missing. V, J and clone size derive from that table, while D and trimming were established from the DNA sequence. Of tens of thousands of clones in the sample, roughly 89% were seen once. This specimen comes from a study of blood T cell repertoires in COVID-19. In the study overall: Some COVID-19 samples were acute and others convalescent; all came from the United States, Italy and Spain.

Germline lookup yields CDR1 LNHNV and CDR2 YYDKDF (reference sequence). The germline V and J ends were trimmed by 3 bases and 8 bases, with 16 bases remaining between them. This CDR3 has 14 residues. The source of this sequence is a man between 60 and 75 years old with active COVID-19. The gene calls are TRBV15 and TRBJ1-2; the D gene is possibly TRBD1 (6 bases). Sequenced sample: peripheral blood. The CDR3 bases are TGTGCCACCAGCAGCAGGGTTACAGGGCGAGGCTACACCTTC. Translated: CATSSRVTGRGYTF.